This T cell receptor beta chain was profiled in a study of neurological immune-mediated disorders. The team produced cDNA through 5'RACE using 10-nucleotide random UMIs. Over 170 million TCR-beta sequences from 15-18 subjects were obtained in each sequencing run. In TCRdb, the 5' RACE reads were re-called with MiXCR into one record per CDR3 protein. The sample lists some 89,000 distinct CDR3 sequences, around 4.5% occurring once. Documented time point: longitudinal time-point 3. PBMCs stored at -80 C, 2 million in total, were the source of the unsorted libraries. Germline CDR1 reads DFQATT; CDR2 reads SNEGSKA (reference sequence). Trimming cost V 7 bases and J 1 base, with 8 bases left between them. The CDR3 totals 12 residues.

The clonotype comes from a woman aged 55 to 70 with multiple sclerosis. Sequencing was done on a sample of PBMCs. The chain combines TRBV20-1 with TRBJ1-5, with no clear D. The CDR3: CSVRRSNQPQHF. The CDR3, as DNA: TGCAGTGTCCGTCGGAGCAATCAGCCCCAGCATTTT.